Following are 24 T cell receptor beta chains from one sample sequenced in a study of T cell responses to AZD1222 COVID-19 vaccine. Libraries were prepared by immunoSEQ multiplex PCR; TCRdb keeps only in-frame clonotypes and omits some of them. The sample holds 100,000 to 110,000 clones; about 87% are singletons and the top ten take around a sixth. This sample comprised peripheral blood, obtained on day 0 of AZD1222 vaccination. The origin of the receptors is an adult in good health.

About this clone: This CDR3 is also generated by other DNA sequences in the sample. The chain joins TRBV30 to TRBJ1-2; no clear D. Germline-derived CDR1 and CDR2 are GTSNPN and SVGIG (reference sequence). This CDR3 has 11 residues. Trimming removed 0 bases at V and 8 bases at J, with 7 bases between. The CDR3 nucleotides read TGTGCCTGGAGTGTACTGGGGGGCTACACCTTC. Its protein is CAWSVLGGYTF.

The rearrangement links TRBV2 to TRBJ1-2; D is unresolved. Trimming stripped 2 bases from V and 8 bases from J, with 15 bases between. Germline CDR1 and CDR2: SNHLY and FYNNEI. The CDR3 covers 14 residues. CDR3 in DNA: TGTGCCAGCAGTGAAACGGTTGGGGTCGGGGGCTACACCTTC. This encodes CASSETVGVGGYTF.

This chain joins TRBV6-5 and TRBJ2-7, with D perhaps matching TRBD2 (5 bases). The CDR3 contains 13 residues. Looked up from germline, CDR1 is MNHEY and CDR2 is SVGAGI. Trimming took off 0 bases at V and 11 bases at J, with 14 bases between the two ends. CDR3 amino acids: CASSYSMSGSEYF. The CDR3 DNA follows: TGTGCCAGCAGTTACTCGATGTCGGGAAGCGAGTACTTC.

The chain joins TRBV6-5 to TRBJ2-1; D ambiguous. CDR3 length equals 13 residues. The ends were cut back, 4 bases at V and 5 bases at J, with 9 bases in the middle. Germline V lookup: CDR1 MNHEY, CDR2 SVGAGI. The CDR3 loop is CASSFDGNNEQFF. The DNA for the CDR3 is TGTGCCAGCAGTTTCGACGGAAACAATGAGCAGTTCTTC.

The chain uses TRBV3-1 (or the pseudogene TRBV3-2) and TRBJ1-1, with a possible D match to TRBD1 (5 bases). V was cut by 4 bases and J by 1 base, with 19 bases left in between. Germline-derived CDR1 and CDR2 are LGHDT and YNNKEL (reference sequence). The CDR3 has 17 amino acids. In nucleotides, the CDR3 is TGTGCCAGCAGCCGTCCAGGGACCCTTCAAGGGAACACTGAAGCTTTCTTT. It specifies CASSRPGTLQGNTEAFF.

V gene TRBV5-1 combines with J gene TRBJ2-5; 8 bases agree with TRBD1. The CDR3 covers 15 residues. With 4 bases clipped from V and 5 bases from J, the junction kept 10 bases outside the gene matches. Germline CDR1 and CDR2: SGHRS and YFSETQ. The DNA of the CDR3 is TGCGCCAGCAGCGGAGTACCAGGGGGCGGGGAGACCCAGTACTTC. This sequence encodes CASSGVPGGGETQYF.

This chain links TRBV6-6 with TRBJ2-7, with D tentatively TRBD2 (5 bases). Germline V gives CDR1 MNHNY, CDR2 SVGAGI (reference sequence). V shed 2 bases and J shed 5 bases, with 16 bases lying between them. The CDR3 loop spans 15 amino acids. CDR3 protein: CASSYVRGSHNEQYF. CDR3 in DNA: TGTGCCAGCAGTTACGTAAGAGGGAGTCACAACGAGCAGTACTTC.

V usage is TRBV19 and J usage is TRBJ1-5; the D gene is possibly TRBD1 (6 bases). The CDR3 is 15 amino acids. The ends were cut back, 5 bases at V and 5 bases at J, with 16 bases in the middle. Germline V gene data show CDR1 as LNHDA and CDR2 as SQIVND (reference sequence). CDR3 protein: CASSARGLEDQPQHF. CDR3 in DNA: TGTGCCAGTAGTGCCAGGGGCTTGGAAGATCAGCCCCAGCATTTT.

The chain is built from TRBV19 and TRBJ2-7; 11 bases match TRBD2. J was trimmed by 0 bases and V by 1 base; bases with no gene match: 5. The CDR3 sequence is 17 residues long. Germline values: CDR1 LNHDA, CDR2 SQIVND (reference sequence). This chain's CDR3 is CASSIVRLAGSSYEQYF. CDR3 in DNA: TGTGCCAGTAGTATAGTGAGACTAGCGGGGAGCTCCTACGAGCAGTACTTC.

In this sample, this clone turned up a few times. The rearrangement joins TRBV27 to TRBJ1-6, with 10 bases identical to TRBD1. V lost 4 bases, J lost 9 bases, and 6 bases stayed unmatched. The CDR3 is 15 amino acids. CDR1 MNHEY and CDR2 SMNVEV come from the germline V gene (reference sequence). DNA for the CDR3: TGTGCCAGCAGTTCATCGACAGGGGGCTTTTCACCCCTCCACTTT. This encodes CASSSSTGGFSPLHF.

The chain uses TRBV6-1 and TRBJ2-7; 7 bases map to TRBD1. This CDR3 is 17 amino acids long. The V gene end was trimmed by 4 bases and the J gene end by 1 base; junction bases not matched to a gene: 13. Germline V gene lookup returns CDR1 MNHNS and CDR2 SASEGT. The CDR3 DNA reads TGTGCCAGCAGTGCTCGTCGGACAGGTCGGAATTCCTACGAGCAGTACTTC. Protein sequence: CASSARRTGRNSYEQYF.

This clone was seen a few times. V and J are TRBV29-1 and TRBJ2-5; D tentatively reads TRBD1 or TRBD2 (6 bases each). This CDR3 comprises 13 residues. From germline, CDR1 is SQVTM and CDR2 ANQGSEA. Trimming took off 1 base at V and 5 bases at J, with 11 bases between the two ends. Here the CDR3 reads CSVEVGGGETQYF. DNA of the CDR3: TGCAGCGTTGAAGTTGGAGGGGGGGAGACCCAGTACTTC.

CDR3 amino acids: CAWRYTGRETGEQFF. The CDR3 DNA follows: TGTGCCTGGCGTTACACAGGGCGGGAGACGGGTGAGCAGTTCTTC. V usage is TRBV30 and J usage is TRBJ2-1; D is possibly TRBD2 (7 bases). Germline V lookup: CDR1 GTSNPN, CDR2 SVGIG (reference sequence). This CDR3 has 15 amino acids. V was pared by 5 bases and J by 9 bases, with 23 bases between. Full variable domain (rest looked up from reference TRBV30 and TRBJ2-1): SQTIHQWPATLVQPVGSPLSLECTVEGTSNPNLYWYRQAAGRGLQLLFYSVGIGQISSEVPQNLSASRPQDRQFILSSKKLLLSDSGFYLCAWRYTGRETGEQFFGPGTRLTVL.

V is TRBV25-1 and J is TRBJ2-3, with unresolved D. Deletions cut 2 bases from V and 0 bases from J, with 3 bases between. The germline V gene has CDR1 MGHDK and CDR2 SYGVNS. The CDR3 loop spans 13 amino acids. For the CDR3, the DNA is TGTGCCAGCAGTGAACGAAGCACAGATACGCAGTATTTT. This encodes CASSERSTDTQYF. Full variable domain (rest looked up from reference TRBV25-1 and TRBJ2-3): EADIYQTPRYLVIGTGKKITLECSQTMGHDKMYWYQQDPGMELHLIHYSYGVNSTEKGDLSSESTVSRIRTEHFPLTLESARPSHTSQYLCASSERSTDTQYFGPGTRLTVL.

This clone was observed once. V usage is TRBV4-3 and J usage is TRBJ2-1, with 9 bases aligning to TRBD2. The V segment lost 0 bases and the J segment 8 bases; nucleotides outside the gene matches: 17. This CDR3 has 19 residues. The V gene's germline CDR1 is LGHNA and CDR2 YSLEER. The CDR3 region has the DNA TGCGCCAGCAGCCAAGATACGCCGGGAGGCGGGAGGGGAAAAGATGAGCAGTTCTTC. It specifies CASSQDTPGGGRGKDEQFF.

The chain combines TRBV6-2 or TRBV6-3 with TRBJ2-5; 14 bases align to TRBD2. This CDR3 comprises 19 residues. V lost 6 bases, J lost 6 bases, and 18 bases stayed unmatched. Looked up from germline, CDR1 is MNHEY and CDR2 is SVGEGT. The CDR3: CASSTLGTSGSLLLQTQYF. The DNA of the CDR3 is TGTGCCAGCAGCACACTAGGGACTAGCGGGAGCCTATTGCTACAGACCCAGTACTTC.

The chain joins TRBV10-3 to TRBJ1-1; 11 bases agree with TRBD1. In germline, CDR1 is ENHRY, CDR2 SYGVKD. CDR3 size: 13 residues. J lost 3 bases, V lost 7 bases, and 1 base had no gene match. CDR3 in DNA: TGTGCCATCACGGGACAGGGGGACACTGAAGCTTTCTTT. Its protein is CAITGQGDTEAFF.

This clone has only one observation. The chain has TRBV7-9 and TRBJ2-1; D is possibly TRBD2 (5 bases). Trimming took 2 bases from V and 9 from J, leaving 17 bases between them. CDR3 length: 15 residues. Germline CDR1 is SEHNR and CDR2 is FQNEAQ (reference sequence). CDR3 amino acids: CASSLSAYERGEQFF. CDR3 sequence (DNA): TGTGCCAGCAGCTTATCGGCATATGAACGGGGTGAGCAGTTCTTC.

The sample holds many counts of this clone. The chain employs TRBV15 and TRBJ1-2; unclear D gene. This CDR3 spans 14 amino acids. Trimming stripped 5 bases from V and 4 bases from J, with 14 bases between. From germline, CDR1 is LNHNV and CDR2 YYDKDF (reference sequence). The CDR3: CATSAEIALYGYTF. CDR3 DNA sequence: TGTGCCACCAGCGCAGAGATCGCCCTCTATGGCTACACCTTC.

The rearrangement joins TRBV29-1 to TRBJ1-2; no firm D call. The germline V gene has CDR1 SQVTM and CDR2 ANQGSEA. V shed 4 bases and J shed 4 bases, with 10 bases lying between them. CDR3 length equals 12 residues. The CDR3 is CSVVGSVYGYTF. In DNA form, the CDR3 reads TGCAGCGTTGTGGGCAGCGTCTATGGCTACACCTTC.

CDR3: CASSYSGTVEGQPQHF. CDR3 nucleotides: TGTGCCAGCAGTTACTCCGGGACGGTGGAGGGTCAGCCCCAGCATTTT. The chain has TRBV7-9 and TRBJ1-5; maybe TRBD1 (5 bases). In germline, CDR1 is SEHNR, CDR2 FQNEAQ (reference sequence). V lost 6 bases to trimming and J lost 6 bases, with 21 bases between them. CDR3 length equals 16 residues.

This chain joins TRBV6-1 and TRBJ2-1; 11 nucleotides line up with TRBD2. The germline V gene has CDR1 MNHNS and CDR2 SASEGT. The CDR3 runs 15 residues. V lost 0 bases and J lost 7; bases outside the gene matches: 2. The CDR3 loop reads CASSEALAGGNEQFF. The CDR3 DNA follows: TGTGCCAGCAGTGAAGCATTAGCGGGGGGGAATGAGCAGTTCTTC.

This clone has a handful of counts. This chain joins TRBV4-3 and TRBJ1-2; D is perhaps TRBD1 (6 bases). Trimming shortened V by 3 bases and J by 1 base, and 12 bases separated the two germline ends. This CDR3 contains 15 residues. Germline CDR1 is LGHNA and CDR2 is YSLEER. As DNA, the CDR3 is TGCGCCAGCAGCCATGGACAGATAGTTAACTATGGCTACACCTTC. It codes for CASSHGQIVNYGYTF.

V gene TRBV6-2 or TRBV6-3 combines with J gene TRBJ2-7, with 10 bases identical to TRBD1. Trimming took 8 bases from V and 2 from J; bases not matched to a gene: 6. Germline values: CDR1 MNHEY, CDR2 SVGEGT. The CDR3 sequence is 14 residues long. The CDR3 coding sequence is TGTGCCAGCCGTTTGGGGACAGGGGCCTACGAGCAGTACTTC. This gives the protein CASRLGTGAYEQYF.